Shown below are 26 T cell receptor beta chains from a single sample sequenced in a study of T cells in Graves' hyperthyroidism and ophthalmopathy. RNA transcripts yielded amplified TCR beta CDR3 regions. A first-round RT-PCR of the TCR CDR3 used the HTBI primer set. TCRdb processed the multiplex PCR reads anew with MiXCR; each CDR3 protein has one entry. The sample shows around 600,000 distinct CDR3 sequences, 15% to 18% of them seen only once. The sequenced sample was blood. Source of these receptors: a woman in her twenties or thirties with Graves' hyperthyroidism.

This clonotype appeared many times. The chain is built from TRBV3-1 and TRBJ2-1; 10 bases are shared with TRBD2. CDR1 and CDR2 from the germline V gene are LGHDT and YNNKEL (reference sequence). The length of the CDR3 is 17 residues. Trimming cost V 4 bases and J 0 bases; bases outside gene matches: 6. CDR3 bases: TGTGCCAGCAGCCCCTGGACTAGCGGAACCTCCTACAATGAGCAGTTCTTC. Translating gives CASSPWTSGTSYNEQFF.

This clonotype was detected many times. The V and J genes are TRBV10-3 and TRBJ2-7, with TRBD1 identical over 7 bases. Germline V gives CDR1 ENHRY, CDR2 SYGVKD. With V trimmed by 11 bases and J by 5 bases, 9 bases remained unmatched. The CDR3 is 12 amino acids. The CDR3, as DNA: TGTGCCGTCCTCAACAGGGGCAACGAGCAGTACTTC. Its protein product is CAVLNRGNEQYF.

This clonotype was observed at least ten times. The chain joins TRBV13 to TRBJ2-7; TRBD2 agrees at 7 bases. Trimming removed 4 bases from V and 3 bases from J; junction bases left unmatched: 6. Per the germline V gene, CDR1 is PRHDT and CDR2 is FYEKMQ (reference sequence). The CDR3 spans 14 residues. The CDR3 coding sequence is TGTGCCAGCAGCTCGCCGGGGGGTCTCTACGAGCAGTACTTC. This codes for CASSSPGGLYEQYF.

This clonotype was detected ten times or more. This chain uses TRBV6-1 with TRBJ2-5; D is unresolved. The V gene lost 4 bases and the J gene lost 1 base, with 10 bases spanning the gap. This CDR3 spans 14 amino acids. Germline V gene sequence: CDR1 MNHNS, CDR2 SASEGT. CDR3 residues: CASSVTPLQETQYF. In nucleotides, the CDR3 is TGTGCCAGCAGTGTGACACCTCTCCAAGAGACCCAGTACTTC.

The gene calls are TRBV6-1 and TRBJ2-7, with D perhaps assigned TRBD1 or TRBD2 (6 bases each). V was clipped by 5 bases and J by 3 bases, with 14 bases between them. The V gene's germline CDR1 is MNHNS and CDR2 SASEGT. CDR3 length equals 14 residues. The CDR3: CASSCQGRSYEQYF. The CDR3 coding sequence is TGTGCCAGCAGTTGTCAGGGGAGGAGCTACGAGCAGTACTTC.

The chain carries TRBV27 and TRBJ1-1, with 11 bases identical to TRBD1. The trim removed 0 bases at V and 6 bases at J, leaving 6 bases unmatched. Germline CDR1 reads MNHEY; CDR2 reads SMNVEV (reference sequence). CDR3 length: 16 residues. The CDR3 DNA sequence: TGTGCCAGCAGTTTATCCGGACAGGGGGCTTTGTCTGAAGCTTTCTTT. Its translation: CASSLSGQGALSEAFF.

This clonotype was counted only a few times. V is TRBV27 and J is TRBJ2-1; TRBD2 aligns across 9 bases. CDR3 size: 13 residues. V was pared by 11 bases and J by 8 bases, with 10 bases of the junction left unmatched. Germline-derived CDR1 and CDR2 are MNHEY and SMNVEV (reference sequence). The CDR3 protein is CAGGLAGTYEQFF. CDR3 DNA sequence: TGTGCCGGCGGGCTAGCGGGAACCTATGAGCAGTTCTTC.

This clonotype has a count of ten or more. The chain links TRBV11-2 to TRBJ2-1, with TRBD2 identical over 14 bases. Looked up from germline, CDR1 is SGHAT and CDR2 is FQNNGV. V was clipped by 5 bases and J by 8 bases; unmatched bases: 11. This CDR3 has 17 amino acids. The CDR3 nucleotides read TGTGCCAGCAGCCCGACCGGGACTAGCGGGAGAGGGGATGAGCAGTTCTTC. Its protein is CASSPTGTSGRGDEQFF. Complete variable domain (other parts from reference TRBV11-2 and TRBJ2-1): EAGVAQSPRYKIIEKRQSVAFWCNPISGHATLYWYQQILGQGPKLLIQFQNNGVVDDSQLPKDRFSAERLKGVDSTLKIQPAKLEDSAVYLCASSPTGTSGRGDEQFFGPGTRLTVL.

The chain recombines TRBV19 with TRBJ2-5; 10 nucleotides line up with TRBD2. Trimming at V came to 10 bases and at J to 5 bases, leaving 10 bases not matched to a gene. This CDR3 is 14 amino acids long. In germline, CDR1 is LNHDA, CDR2 SQIVND (reference sequence). The CDR3 sequence: CATSLAGSRETQYF. The CDR3 coding sequence is TGTGCCACCTCACTAGCGGGATCCCGCGAGACCCAGTACTTC. The full variable domain, completed using reference TRBV19 and TRBJ2-5, is DGGITQSPKYLFRKEGQNVTLSCEQNLNHDAMYWYRQDPGQGLRLIYYSQIVNDFQKGDIAEGYSVSREKKESFPLTVTSAQKNPTAFYLCATSLAGSRETQYFGPGTRLLVL.

The rearrangement links TRBV5-6 to TRBJ2-1; 10 positions agree with TRBD1. Germline-derived CDR1 and CDR2 are SGHDT and YYEEEE. The CDR3 has 15 amino acids. Trimming took 4 bases from V and 2 from J; bases not matched to a gene: 3. In DNA form, the CDR3 reads TGTGCCAGCAGCGACAGGGGGCAGCCCTACAATGAGCAGTTCTTC. It yields the protein CASSDRGQPYNEQFF.

This clonotype was picked up many times. The chain recombines TRBV20-1 with TRBJ2-7, with a weak D call TRBD1 (6 bases). Germline CDR1 is DFQATT and CDR2 is SNEGSKA (reference sequence). The V end was cut by 5 bases, the J end by 0 bases, with 8 bases between. The CDR3 loop spans 12 amino acids. The CDR3 spells CSAQGHSYEQYF. The CDR3 DNA sequence: TGCAGTGCTCAGGGGCACTCCTACGAGCAGTACTTC.

The chain combines TRBV6-2 or TRBV6-3 with TRBJ2-7; 7 nucleotides match TRBD2. There are 13 residues in the CDR3. J lost 3 bases, V lost 8 bases, and 7 bases had no gene match. Germline values: CDR1 MNHEY, CDR2 SVGEGT. The CDR3 protein is CASPVPGGYEQYF. The CDR3 region has the DNA TGTGCCAGCCCTGTTCCGGGAGGCTACGAGCAGTACTTC.

This clonotype showed up just once. This chain connects TRBV27 to TRBJ2-1; 10 positions agree with TRBD2. The J call may be faulty, since TRBJ2-7 better matches the DNA end. From germline, CDR1 is MNHEY and CDR2 SMNVEV (reference sequence). CDR3 length: 14 residues. CDR3 in amino acids: CASSTSGAYNEQYF. CDR3 sequence (DNA): TGTGCCAGCAGTACTAGCGGGGCCTACAATGAGCAGTACTTC.

This clonotype was observed a handful of times. This chain uses TRBV2 with TRBJ2-3; D is ambiguous. The germline gives CDR1 SNHLY, CDR2 FYNNEI. Trimming left V 1 base short and J 3 bases short, with 5 bases between. The length of the CDR3 is 13 residues. The CDR3 is CASSEGETDTQYF. The CDR3 coding sequence is TGTGCCAGCAGTGAAGGGGAAACAGATACGCAGTATTTT.

The chain employs TRBV12-5 and TRBJ2-1; no definite D call. Trimming shortened V by 1 base and J by 5 bases, and 3 bases separated the two germline ends. CDR1 and CDR2 (germline): LGHNT, FRNRAP. The CDR3 is made up of 12 amino acids. CDR3 amino acids: CASGLGDNEQFF. The CDR3 DNA sequence: TGTGCTAGTGGTTTGGGGGACAATGAGCAGTTCTTC.

This chain connects TRBV6-1 to TRBJ2-2; 10 bases match TRBD2. There are 15 residues in the CDR3. The V gene end was trimmed by 7 bases and the J gene end by 7 bases; junction bases not matched to a gene: 9. Germline CDR1 reads MNHNS; CDR2 reads SASEGT. The CDR3: CASTGLAGAGGELFF. CDR3 nucleotide sequence: TGTGCCAGCACTGGGCTAGCGGGAGCGGGCGGGGAGCTGTTTTTT.

The chain recombines TRBV29-1 with TRBJ2-7, with TRBD1 as a possible D gene (5 bases). This CDR3 is 11 amino acids long. The germline gives CDR1 SQVTM, CDR2 ANQGSEA. The V end lost 6 bases, the J end lost 6 bases, and 12 bases lay between the germline ends. The CDR3 DNA is TGCAGCGTCTGGACACAAGGCGAGCAGTACTTC. Its translation is CSVWTQGEQYF.

In its sample, this clonotype was seen many times. The chain joins TRBV18 to TRBJ2-1; 8 bases agree with TRBD2. Germline trimming cut 2 bases from V and 12 bases from J; bases unmatched to any gene: 9. The CDR3 covers 14 residues. Per germline, CDR1 KGHSH and CDR2 LQKENI. CDR3: CASSPIPAGAVQFF. Written as DNA, the CDR3 is TGTGCCAGCTCACCAATCCCAGCGGGAGCAGTGCAGTTCTTC.

Comments on this clonotype: A read error is possible here, since a much larger clone lies one base away. The chain uses TRBV7-9 and TRBJ2-2; the match to TRBD2 covers 8 bases. This CDR3 has 15 amino acids. CDR1 and CDR2 (germline): SEHNR, FQNEAQ (reference sequence). The CDR3 DNA is TGTGTCAGCAGCGGGGGCGGGCAGAACACCGGGGAGCTGTTTTTT. Protein sequence: CVSSGGGQNTGELFF.

The chain combines TRBV11-2 with TRBJ2-4, with TRBD2 matching over 9 bases. Germline trimming cut 2 bases from V and 0 bases from J; bases unmatched to any gene: 20. CDR1 is SGHAT, CDR2 FQNNGV, per germline. The CDR3 has 22 residues. CDR3 region: CASSLNPMGRAGGPTAKNIQYF. Written as DNA, the CDR3 is TGTGCCAGCAGCTTAAACCCTATGGGCAGGGCGGGAGGGCCAACAGCCAAAAACATTCAGTACTTC. Full variable domain (rest looked up from reference TRBV11-2 and TRBJ2-4): EAGVAQSPRYKIIEKRQSVAFWCNPISGHATLYWYQQILGQGPKLLIQFQNNGVVDDSQLPKDRFSAERLKGVDSTLKIQPAKLEDSAVYLCASSLNPMGRAGGPTAKNIQYFGAGTRLSVL.

The V and J genes are TRBV6-1 and TRBJ2-1; TRBD2 is a possible D gene (6 bases). Deletions cut 4 bases from V and 4 bases from J, with 17 bases between. The CDR3 has 16 amino acids. Per the germline V gene, CDR1 is MNHNS and CDR2 is SASEGT. The CDR3 DNA reads TGTGCCAGCAGTGCATATCTCGGGACTGCGTACAATGAGCAGTTCTTC. Protein sequence: CASSAYLGTAYNEQFF.

CDR3 coding DNA: TGCAGTGCTAGCCTAGGCGGGAGGGCCCAAGAGACCCAGTACTTC. Encoded protein: CSASLGGRAQETQYF. This chain joins TRBV20-1 and TRBJ2-5; TRBD2 matches 9 bases. Germline-derived CDR1 and CDR2 are DFQATT and SNEGSKA (reference sequence). CDR3 length: 15 amino acids. Germline trimming cut 3 bases from V and 1 base from J; bases unmatched to any gene: 6.

The table lists this clonotype with a few counts. The chain uses TRBV3-1 and TRBJ1-3, with D possibly matching TRBD1 (6 bases). The CDR3 extends over 16 amino acids. V lost 0 bases and J lost 2, with 11 bases in between. Germline V gene sequence: CDR1 LGHDT, CDR2 YNNKEL (reference sequence). CDR3 nucleotides: TGTGCCAGCAGCCAAGAACAGGGTACCCCTGGAAACACCATATATTTT. Its translation is CASSQEQGTPGNTIYF.

This clonotype was found many times. V is TRBV11-2 and J is TRBJ2-5; possible D gene TRBD2, 6 bases. Trimming took 3 bases from V and 5 from J, leaving 13 bases between them. This CDR3 has 14 amino acids. Germline V lookup: CDR1 SGHAT, CDR2 FQNNGV. The CDR3 DNA reads TGTGCCAGCAGCTTCGGCGGGAATCGGGAGACCCAGTACTTC. This gives the protein CASSFGGNRETQYF.

This clonotype was observed at least ten times. The chain links TRBV6-1 to TRBJ2-5; TRBD2 aligns across 10 bases. CDR1 is MNHNS, CDR2 SASEGT, per germline. Trimming removed 8 bases from V and 12 bases from J; junction bases left unmatched: 12. This CDR3 has 13 residues. The CDR3 DNA reads TGTGCCAGCTCGGAAAGCGGGAGGGCCCCTAAGTACTTC. Translation gives CASSESGRAPKYF.

The sample holds many counts of this clonotype. The V call is TRBV28, the J call TRBJ2-1, with TRBD2 identical over 9 bases. Germline V CDR1 and CDR2: MDHEN, SYDVKM. The CDR3 has 13 amino acids. Trimming cost V 8 bases and J 7 bases; bases outside gene matches: 6. CDR3 sequence (DNA): TGTGCCAGCCTCGGACTAGCGAAGAATGAGCAGTTCTTC. This sequence encodes CASLGLAKNEQFF. Drawing the rest from reference TRBV28 and TRBJ2-1, the complete variable domain is DVKVTQSSRYLVKRTGEKVFLECVQDMDHENMFWYRQDPGLGLRLIYFSYDVKMKEKGDIPEGYSVSREKKERFSLILESASTNQTSMYLCASLGLAKNEQFFGPGTRLTVL.